This T cell receptor (beta chain) was documented in a study of T cell responses to AZD1222 COVID-19 vaccine. Study outcomes and limitations: The number of AZD1222 recipients seropositive at baseline was only five to seven. Females made up more of the donors, who were largely white British, and clonal diversity may have come out too low. Repertoires in all cases were sampled only once the peak T cell response had passed. Reports indicate that nearly half of spike-specific TCRs are directed at unmutated variant regions.

The V and J ends lost 7 bases and 1 base, in that order; junction bases with no gene match: 3. CDR3 length equals 13 residues. The V gene's germline CDR1 is SNHLY and CDR2 FYNNEI. The protocol was immunoSEQ multiplex PCR, while the TCRdb copy is restricted to in-frame clones and leaves out a portion. The repertoire holds more than 120,000 clones, with just over 85% as singletons. Note on this clone: Its antigen remains unknown.

This sequence was found in an adult who received the AZD1222 COVID-19 vaccine. V is TRBV2 and J is TRBJ1-1; 7 nucleotides align to TRBD1. The starting material was peripheral blood, obtained 28 days after the second AZD1222 dose. CDR3 sequence (DNA): TGTGCCAGCAAAACAGGGGCGAACACTGAAGCTTTCTTT. Translating it yields CASKTGANTEAFF.